This TCR beta chain derives from a study of regulatory T cells in long-lasting Graves disease. Across the whole study: Positivity for TSH receptor antibodies plus over 5 years of antithyroid drugs meant persistent Graves' disease. Findings of the study overall: Relative to newly diagnosed Graves' patients, persistent ones had lower TCR diversity.

Relying on iRepertoire HTBI primers and Arm-PCR of CDR3 regions, the team built TCR beta libraries. Per the original data handling: Identification yielded 60 or so TRBV and roughly 14 TRBJ segments across samples. TCRdb re-derived calls from the multiplex PCR reads in MiXCR, one entry per CDR3 protein. Here the V and J calls rest on TCRdb's processing, not on the authors' analysis. Here the sample spans 400,000 to 500,000 distinct CDR3 sequences, roughly 21% being singletons. The time point was: persistent/refractory GD, antithyroid drugs over 5 years with positive TRAb. The authors made the TCR library using RNA they extracted from PBMCs. Graves' disease was diagnosed by American Thyroid Association guidelines. This clonotype was seen more than once but under ten times. Its antigen remains unidentified. Sequenced here: peripheral blood mononuclear cells (PBMCs), sampled when the disease was refractory, from a patient treated with antithyroid drugs. This sequence originates from a female donor with Graves disease.

CDR3 in amino acids: CATSGQGEVKTQYF. The CDR3, as DNA: TGTGCCACCAGTGGGCAGGGAGAAGTGAAGACCCAGTACTTC. This chain connects TRBV24-1 to TRBJ2-5, with D perhaps given as TRBD1 or TRBD2 (5 bases each). This CDR3 spans 14 amino acids. Per the germline V gene, CDR1 is KGHDR and CDR2 is SFDVKD. Deletions cut 5 bases from V and 6 bases from J, with 15 bases between.